This T cell receptor beta chain originates from a study of blood T cell repertoires in COVID-19. Some clones are missing from TCRdb's copy, which holds only in-frame ones; the method was immunoSEQ multiplex PCR. Of 35,000 to 45,000 clones in the sample, roughly 87% were seen once. Trimming cost V 3 bases and J 4 bases; bases outside gene matches: 14. The CDR3 totals 18 residues. Per the germline V gene, CDR1 is KGHDR and CDR2 is SFDVKD. The specimen was peripheral blood. The rearrangement joins TRBV24-1 to TRBJ2-1; 7 bases match TRBD1. This TCR derives from a human donor in a cohort sampled during active COVID-19. The CDR3 here is CATSDGGSVGGRYNEQFF. CDR3 DNA sequence: TGTGCCACCAGTGATGGGGGTAGCGTAGGGGGCCGGTACAATGAGCAGTTCTTC.